The clone carrying this TCR beta chain came up many times. The sample originates from a study of T cells in Graves' hyperthyroidism and ophthalmopathy. Using RNA transcripts as the source, TCR beta CDR3 regions were amplified. The TCR CDR3 first-round RT-PCR relied on the HTBI primer set. One entry per CDR3 protein, called by TCRdb with MiXCR from the multiplex PCR reads. This table has some 550,000 distinct CDR3 sequences, less than 25% appearing once. Trimming cost V 5 bases and J 4 bases; bases outside gene matches: 5. This CDR3 region has 13 residues. Germline V CDR1 and CDR2: SGHRS, YFSETQ. The sample was blood. This chain joins TRBV5-1 and TRBJ2-7; 8 bases fit TRBD1. The receptor was derived from a man between 18 and 29 years old with Graves' hyperthyroidism. The CDR3 reads CASRRTGRYEQYF. In DNA, the CDR3 is TGCGCCAGCAGAAGGACAGGGCGGTACGAGCAGTACTTC.